This T cell receptor beta chain originates from a study of CD8 T cells in Susac syndrome. Study-wide background: There were about 6 sequenced Susac syndrome patients with active disease and roughly 8 in remission.

In contrast to the negatively isolated CD8+ and CD4+ T cells, TEMRA cells were FACS-enriched. Reverse transcription of roughly 0.5 to 1 ug RNA used random hexamers. The authors amplified TCR beta CDR3 across 54 Vbeta and 13 Jbeta using immunoSEQ multiplex PCR. From the immunoSEQ multiplex PCR reads, TCRdb called clonotypes with MiXCR, one entry per CDR3 protein. The repertoire includes around 150,000 distinct CDR3 sequences, 90% to 97% of them detected once, and 0.075% to 0.09% sits in the top ten. Material for sequencing was CD4+ T cells from PBMCs. The receptor was isolated from a human donor with Susac syndrome.

CDR3 in DNA: TGTGCCAGCAGCGAACCCTACCGCAGGGGAGGGGTGAATGGCTACACCTTC. Amino acids: CASSEPYRRGGVNGYTF. This chain uses TRBV3-1 with TRBJ1-2, with D possibly TRBD1 on 6 matching bases. The CDR3 runs to 17 residues. V dropped 5 bases and J dropped 6 bases, with 25 bases sitting between them. The V gene's germline CDR1 is LGHDT and CDR2 YNNKEL (reference sequence).